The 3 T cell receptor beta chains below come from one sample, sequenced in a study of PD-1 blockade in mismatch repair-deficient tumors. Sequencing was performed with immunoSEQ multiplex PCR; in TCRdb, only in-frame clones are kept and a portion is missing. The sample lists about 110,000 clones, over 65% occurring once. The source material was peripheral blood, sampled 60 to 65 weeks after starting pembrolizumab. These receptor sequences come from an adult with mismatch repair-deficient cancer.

CDR3 in DNA: TGCGCCAGCAGCCCAGGGACAGGGGATACCTACGAGCAGTACTTC. It is translated as CASSPGTGDTYEQYF. This chain links TRBV5-1 with TRBJ2-7; 10 bases agree with TRBD1. Trimming cost V 4 bases and J 2 bases; bases outside gene matches: 6. Per the germline V gene, CDR1 is SGHRS and CDR2 is YFSETQ. The CDR3 contains 15 residues.

In DNA, the CDR3 is TGCGCCAGCACCTCGGACACGTTCCAAGAGACCCAGTACTTC. Its protein is CASTSDTFQETQYF. This chain joins TRBV5-1 and TRBJ2-5; perhaps TRBD1 as D (5 bases). In germline, CDR1 is SGHRS, CDR2 YFSETQ. The CDR3 is made up of 14 amino acids. V shed 6 bases and J shed 1 base, with 13 bases lying between them.

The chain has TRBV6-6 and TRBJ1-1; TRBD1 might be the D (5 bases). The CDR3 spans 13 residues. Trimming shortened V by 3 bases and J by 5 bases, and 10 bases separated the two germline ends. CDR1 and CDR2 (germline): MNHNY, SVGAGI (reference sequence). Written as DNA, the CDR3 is TGTGCCAGCAGTTATGGGGGAGGGACTGAAGCTTTCTTT. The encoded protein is CASSYGGGTEAFF.